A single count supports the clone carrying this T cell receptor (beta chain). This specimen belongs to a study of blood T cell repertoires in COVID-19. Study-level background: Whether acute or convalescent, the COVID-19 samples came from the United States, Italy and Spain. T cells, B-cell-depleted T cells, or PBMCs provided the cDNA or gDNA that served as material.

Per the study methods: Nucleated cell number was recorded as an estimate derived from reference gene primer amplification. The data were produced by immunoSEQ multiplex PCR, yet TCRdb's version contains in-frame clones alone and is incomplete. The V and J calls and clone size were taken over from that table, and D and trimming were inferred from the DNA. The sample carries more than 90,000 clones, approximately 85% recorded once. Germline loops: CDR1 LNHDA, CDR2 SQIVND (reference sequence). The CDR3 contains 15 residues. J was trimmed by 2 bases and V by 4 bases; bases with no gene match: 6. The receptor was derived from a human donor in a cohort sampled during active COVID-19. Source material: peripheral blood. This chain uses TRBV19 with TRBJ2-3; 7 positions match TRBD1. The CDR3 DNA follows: TGTGCCAGTAGTAGACGACAGGGACACACAGATACGCAGTATTTT. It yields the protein CASSRRQGHTDTQYF.